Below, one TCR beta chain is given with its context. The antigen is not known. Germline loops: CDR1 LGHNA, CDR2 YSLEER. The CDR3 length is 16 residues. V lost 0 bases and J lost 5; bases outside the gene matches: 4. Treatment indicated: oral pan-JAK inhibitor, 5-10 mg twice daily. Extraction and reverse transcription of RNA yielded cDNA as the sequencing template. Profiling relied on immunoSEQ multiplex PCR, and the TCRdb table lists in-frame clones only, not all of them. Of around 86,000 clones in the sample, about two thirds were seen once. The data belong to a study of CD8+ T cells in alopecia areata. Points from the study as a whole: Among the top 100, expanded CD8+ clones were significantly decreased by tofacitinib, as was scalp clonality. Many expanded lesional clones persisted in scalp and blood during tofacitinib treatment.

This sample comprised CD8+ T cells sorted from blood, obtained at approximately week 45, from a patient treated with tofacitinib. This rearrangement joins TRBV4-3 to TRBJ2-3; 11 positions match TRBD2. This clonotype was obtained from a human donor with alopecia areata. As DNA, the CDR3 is TGCGCCAGCAGCCAAGATCCTAGCGGGGGGATAGATACGCAGTATTTT. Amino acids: CASSQDPSGGIDTQYF.